The sequence of this T cell receptor (beta chain) was determined in a study of T cell responses to AZD1222 COVID-19 vaccine. TCRdb's table, derived via immunoSEQ multiplex PCR, lists solely in-frame clones and lacks some. The table lists about 150,000 clones, approximately 90% of them singletons. General study findings and limits: There were vaccine-associated CD4 TCRs across spike, dominant at 160-218 and 743-854. Per reports, nearly half of all spike-specific TCRs target regions that are unmutated in variants.

A note on this clone: Its target is not known.

The CDR3 has 14 amino acids. The rearrangement uses TRBV7-5 and TRBJ1-6. TRBV7-5 is a documented pseudogene. This sequence was found in an adult who received the AZD1222 COVID-19 vaccine. The sequenced sample was peripheral blood, obtained 28 days after the second AZD1222 dose. In DNA form, the CDR3 reads TGTGTCAGAAGCTTGGGCGGTAAGGATTCACCCCTCCACTTT. Its protein product is CVRSLGGKDSPLHF.